This T cell receptor beta chain stems from a study of a mutant IDH1 vaccine in newly diagnosed glioma. Study in general: Once 4-6 weeks had passed after radiotherapy alone, vaccination started, or it started with temozolomide cycles. Males made up about 60% and females 37.5% of treated patients, whose mean age was around 40 years. Most had both radiotherapy and temozolomide beforehand; others had only one. General study findings and limits: Overall, around 93% of patients had vaccine-induced immune responses.

Stated time point: week 11, during vaccination. Vaccinated patients received 300 ug of mutant IDH1 20-mer peptide per dose, with topical imiquimod. The repertoire was sequenced with immunoSEQ multiplex PCR; TCRdb's copy has only in-frame clones and lacks some. This table has about 35,000 clones, about four fifths appearing once. Turning to this clone: As yet, its antigen is unknown.

The receptor comes from a woman between 25 and 40 years old with glioma. Some clones in this sample may be carry-over from other donors' samples. The sequencing here drew on peripheral blood mononuclear cells (PBMCs), taken from a glioma patient whose treatment included an IDH1 peptide vaccine.

CDR3 bases: TGTGCCTGGAGTACAGGGACCAATTCACCCCTCCACTTT. Protein: CAWSTGTNSPLHF. The chain joins TRBV30 to TRBJ1-6, with D possibly TRBD1 on 6 matching bases. V was shortened by 2 bases and J by 7 bases, with 9 bases between the two germline ends. Germline CDR1 is GTSNPN and CDR2 is SVGIG (reference sequence). CDR3 length: 13 amino acids.